These 25 T cell receptor beta chains were all obtained from the same sample, sequenced in a study of blood T cell repertoires in COVID-19. Data came from immunoSEQ multiplex PCR; TCRdb stores just in-frame clones and leaves some out. This repertoire shows fewer than 60,000 clones, approximately 80% found once; its top ten account for roughly 10%. Source material: peripheral blood. Every receptor here comes from a man aged 25 to 40 with COVID-19, enrolled during active disease.

As to this clone: A much larger clone differs from this one at a single base, so this may be a read error. This chain connects TRBV6-4 to TRBJ2-2, with D possibly TRBD2 on 5 matching bases. In germline, CDR1 is MRHNA, CDR2 SNTAGT. CDR3 size: 13 residues. The V and J ends lost 5 bases and 1 base respectively, with 5 bases between them. The CDR3 is CASSSGNTGELFF. CDR3 nucleotide sequence: TGTGCCAGCAGTAGCGGGAACACCGGGGAGCTGTTTTTT.

The chain employs TRBV27 and TRBJ2-3; 9 bases line up with TRBD1. The germline V gene encodes CDR1 MNHEY and CDR2 SMNVEV (reference sequence). V trimming: 9 bases; J trimming: 0 bases; junction bases outside the gene matches: 19. CDR3 size: 19 residues. The CDR3 nucleotides are TGTGCCAGTGCGTTTTTCGGGACAGGGAATAGCGGGAGCACAGATACGCAGTATTTT. This encodes CASAFFGTGNSGSTDTQYF.

This rearrangement joins TRBV6-5 to TRBJ1-1, with TRBD1 as a possible D gene (6 bases). The CDR3 has 15 amino acids. Trimming removed 6 bases from V and 3 bases from J, with 17 bases in between. Germline lookup yields CDR1 MNHEY and CDR2 SVGAGI. This CDR3 is CASRRQQSGDTEAFF. The CDR3 DNA follows: TGTGCCAGCAGAAGACAGCAATCAGGGGACACTGAAGCTTTCTTT.

The V and J genes are TRBV28 and TRBJ2-3; 11 positions agree with TRBD2. The CDR3 runs to 14 residues. V lost 4 bases, J lost 11 bases, and 8 bases stayed unmatched. Germline V lookup: CDR1 MDHEN, CDR2 SYDVKM. CDR3 DNA: TGTGCCAGCAGTTCCACTAGCGGGAGTCGTAAGCAGTATTTT. It codes for CASSSTSGSRKQYF.

The rearrangement joins TRBV7-3 to TRBJ2-3; D remains ambiguous. CDR1 and CDR2 from the germline V gene are SGHTA and FQGTGA. V was pared by 3 bases and J by 1 base, with 5 bases between. The CDR3 loop spans 13 amino acids. This CDR3 is CASSFEGTDTQYF. CDR3 in DNA: TGTGCCAGCAGCTTTGAGGGCACAGATACGCAGTATTTT. The entire variable domain, with the rest obtained from reference TRBV7-3 and TRBJ2-3, is as follows: GAGVSQTPSNKVTEKGKYVELRCDPISGHTALYWYRQSLGQGPEFLIYFQGTGAADDSGLPNDRFFAVRPEGSVSTLKIQRTERGDSAVYLCASSFEGTDTQYFGPGTRLTVL.

This chain joins TRBV12-3 or TRBV12-4 and TRBJ1-1; D call uncertain. V was pared by 3 bases and J by 0 bases, with 5 bases between. There are 13 residues in the CDR3. CDR3 region: CASSFSVNTEAFF. The DNA of the CDR3 is TGTGCCAGCAGTTTTTCAGTGAACACTGAAGCTTTCTTT.

V gene TRBV7-9 combines with J gene TRBJ2-3, with 12 bases lining up with TRBD2. The CDR3 spans 16 residues. CDR1 and CDR2 (germline): SEHNR, FQNEAQ (reference sequence). The junction had 4 bases not matched to a gene; V was cut back by 4 bases and J by 2 bases. In DNA form, the CDR3 reads TGTGCCAGCAGCTGGTGGACTAGCGGGATCACAGATACGCAGTATTTT. Encoded protein: CASSWWTSGITDTQYF.

The chain employs TRBV18 and TRBJ1-1, with a weak D call TRBD1 (6 bases). The length of the CDR3 is 15 residues. The ends were cut back, 3 bases at V and 0 bases at J, with 11 bases in the middle. The germline V gene encodes CDR1 KGHSH and CDR2 LQKENI. CDR3 in amino acids: CASSPGTFMNTEAFF. The CDR3 nucleotides read TGTGCCAGCTCACCCGGGACATTTATGAACACTGAAGCTTTCTTT.

The chain recombines TRBV6-5 with TRBJ1-1; D perhaps matches TRBD1 (6 bases). Between the trimmed V and J ends, which lost 4 bases and 11 bases, there was a span of 11 bases. CDR1 MNHEY and CDR2 SVGAGI come from the germline V gene. The length of the CDR3 is 11 residues. The CDR3, as DNA: TGTGCCAGCAGTTCGTACCAGGGGGCTTTCTTT. Translation: CASSSYQGAFF.

The chain combines TRBV24-1 with TRBJ2-1; TRBD2 aligns across 7 bases. Per germline, CDR1 KGHDR and CDR2 SFDVKD. After removal of 4 bases from V and 1 base from J, the junction contained 6 bases not matched to a gene. The length of the CDR3 is 16 residues. Written as DNA, the CDR3 is TGTGCCACCAGTGACCCGAATAGCGGGTCCTACAATGAGCAGTTCTTC. This sequence encodes CATSDPNSGSYNEQFF.

Concerning this clone: The sample holds other DNA sequences that translate to the same CDR3. The rearrangement joins TRBV19 to TRBJ1-5; tentatively, D is TRBD1 (5 bases). From germline, CDR1 is LNHDA and CDR2 SQIVND (reference sequence). The CDR3 spans 15 residues. The ends were cut back, 4 bases at V and 0 bases at J, with 10 bases in the middle. The CDR3 DNA sequence: TGTGCCAGTAGTACTACAGGCATTAGCAATCAGCCCCAGCATTTT. Its protein is CASSTTGISNQPQHF.

V and J are TRBV29-1 and TRBJ2-7; TRBD1 aligns across 11 bases. The V segment lost 4 bases and the J segment 5 bases; nucleotides outside the gene matches: 10. Germline V gives CDR1 SQVTM, CDR2 ANQGSEA. The CDR3 has 15 amino acids. The CDR3 DNA reads as TGCAGCGTTGGGCCGAAGGACAGGGGGCAGGACGAGCAGTACTTC. Translation: CSVGPKDRGQDEQYF.

The rearrangement joins TRBV18 to TRBJ1-2; D unclear. Germline CDR1 and CDR2: KGHSH and LQKENI. The CDR3 has 15 amino acids. The V gene lost 1 base and the J gene lost 1 base, with 10 bases spanning the gap. The CDR3: CASSPRAAFNYGYTF. The DNA of the CDR3 is TGTGCCAGCTCACCACGGGCAGCTTTTAACTATGGCTACACCTTC.

V gene TRBV28 combines with J gene TRBJ2-7; weak D call: TRBD2 (6 bases). V was trimmed by 5 bases and J by 1 base, leaving 12 bases between them. This CDR3 spans 14 amino acids. Germline CDR1 reads MDHEN; CDR2 reads SYDVKM. CDR3 sequence (DNA): TGTGCCAGCAGTCGTGGGACTTTTTCCTACGAGCAGTACTTC. It yields the protein CASSRGTFSYEQYF.

This chain joins TRBV27 and TRBJ2-7, with 10 bases fitting TRBD2. J gave up 0 bases and V 3 bases, and 2 bases lay outside the gene matches. The CDR3 sequence is 15 residues long. Germline-derived CDR1 and CDR2 are MNHEY and SMNVEV (reference sequence). For the CDR3, the DNA is TGTGCCAGCAGTTTGGGACTAGCGAGCTCCTACGAGCAGTACTTC. Amino acids: CASSLGLASSYEQYF.

The chain combines TRBV4-2 with TRBJ1-2, with unresolved D. The CDR3 covers 13 residues. Trimming pared 1 base from V and 7 bases from J, leaving 10 bases between. CDR1 and CDR2 (germline): LGHNA, YNFKEQ. Written as DNA, the CDR3 is TGTGCCAGCAGCCAAGGAGGGTGGAGTGGCTACACCTTC. This gives the protein CASSQGGWSGYTF.

V is TRBV30 and J is TRBJ1-5; 8 positions match TRBD1. This CDR3 has 15 amino acids. With V trimmed by 2 bases and J by 6 bases, 9 bases remained unmatched. CDR1 and CDR2 (germline): GTSNPN, SVGIG (reference sequence). The CDR3 nucleotides read TGTGCCTGGAGTCGGGGACAGGCTCGGACTCAGCCCCAGCATTTT. Translated, it gives CAWSRGQARTQPQHF.

This chain uses TRBV7-8 with TRBJ1-1; D unclear. This CDR3 has 18 residues. The ends were cut back, 2 bases at V and 1 base at J, with 20 bases in the middle. CDR1 SGHVS and CDR2 FQNEAQ come from the germline V gene. CDR3 sequence (DNA): TGTGCCAGCAGCTTAAGGTCTGCGTTTAGTCAGCGGAACACTGAAGCTTTCTTT. Translated: CASSLRSAFSQRNTEAFF.

On this clone: The junction differs from germline at one of its ends, possibly a read error. The chain employs TRBV6-1 and TRBJ1-5; TRBD1 is a possible D gene (5 bases). The germline CDR1 and CDR2 sequences are MNHNS and SASEGT. There are 16 residues in the CDR3. As DNA, the CDR3 is TGTGCCAGGAGTGTCAGGGAAGATTACAGCAATCAGCCCCAGCATTTT. Its protein is CARSVREDYSNQPQHF.

The chain is built from TRBV30 and TRBJ2-7; D is ambiguous. V was clipped by 2 bases and J by 2 bases, with 7 bases between them. The germline V gene has CDR1 GTSNPN and CDR2 SVGIG (reference sequence). CDR3 size: 12 residues. DNA of the CDR3: TGTGCCTGGAGTAGCCGTCCCTACGAGCAGTACTTC. Its translation is CAWSSRPYEQYF.

The rearrangement uses TRBV29-1 and TRBJ2-6; D is ambiguous. Germline V CDR1 and CDR2: SQVTM, ANQGSEA. The CDR3 consists of 15 residues. The germline V and J ends were trimmed by 3 bases and 0 bases, with 9 bases remaining between them. The CDR3 here is CSVESQNSGANVLTF. The CDR3 DNA reads as TGCAGCGTTGAGTCCCAGAACTCTGGGGCCAACGTCCTGACTTTC.

This chain uses TRBV11-1 with TRBJ2-1; D is uncertain. The V end was cut by 5 bases, the J end by 7 bases, with 9 bases between. The germline CDR1 and CDR2 sequences are SGHAT and FQDESV (reference sequence). The CDR3 has 12 residues. CDR3 sequence (DNA): TGTGCCAGCAGCCGAGCCGTAAATGAGCAGTTCTTC. Its translation: CASSRAVNEQFF. Full variable domain (rest looked up from reference TRBV11-1 and TRBJ2-1): EAEVAQSPRYKITEKSQAVAFWCDPISGHATLYWYRQILGQGPELLVQFQDESVVDDSQLPKDRFSAERLKGVDSTLKIQPAELGDSAMYLCASSRAVNEQFFGPGTRLTVL.

The chain's CDR3 is CASSPRELAGVVTGELFF. CDR3 DNA: TGCGCCAGCAGCCCCCGAGAGCTAGCGGGAGTGGTAACCGGGGAGCTGTTTTTT. J is TRBJ2-2 and V is TRBV4-1; 10 bases are shared with TRBD2. Germline V gives CDR1 MGHRA, CDR2 YSYEKL. V trimming: 4 bases; J trimming: 5 bases; junction bases outside the gene matches: 13. The CDR3 has 18 residues.

V gene TRBV5-6 combines with J gene TRBJ2-5; D unclear. V lost 4 bases to trimming and J lost 4 bases, with 11 bases between them. Germline V CDR1 and CDR2: SGHDT, YYEEEE. The CDR3 spans 13 residues. This CDR3 reads CASSLGLGETQYF. As DNA, the CDR3 is TGTGCCAGCAGCCTTGGGCTTGGAGAGACCCAGTACTTC.

The chain joins TRBV30 to TRBJ2-1, with 8 bases fitting TRBD2. V dropped 0 bases and J dropped 6; count of bases not matched to a gene: 1. This CDR3 comprises 13 residues. Germline-derived CDR1 and CDR2 are GTSNPN and SVGIG (reference sequence). The CDR3 nucleotides read TGTGCCTGGAGTGTAGGACTAGCCAATGAGCAGTTCTTC. Amino acid sequence: CAWSVGLANEQFF.